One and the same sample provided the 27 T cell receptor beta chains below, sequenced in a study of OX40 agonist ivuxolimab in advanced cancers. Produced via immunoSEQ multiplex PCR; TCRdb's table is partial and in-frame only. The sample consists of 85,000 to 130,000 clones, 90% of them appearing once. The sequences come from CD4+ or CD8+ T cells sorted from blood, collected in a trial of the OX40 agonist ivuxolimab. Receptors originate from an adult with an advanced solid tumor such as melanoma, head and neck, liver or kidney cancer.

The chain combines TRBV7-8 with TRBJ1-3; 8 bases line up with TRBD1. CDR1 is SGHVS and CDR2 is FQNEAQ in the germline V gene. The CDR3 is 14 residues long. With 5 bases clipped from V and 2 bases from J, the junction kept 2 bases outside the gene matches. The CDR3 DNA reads TGTGCCAGCAGCCACAGGGGGACTGGAAACACCATATATTTT. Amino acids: CASSHRGTGNTIYF.

CDR3: CASNKQGLYGEQFF. The CDR3 coding sequence is TGTGCCAGCAACAAACAGGGCCTCTATGGTGAGCAGTTCTTC. The chain is built from TRBV6-5 and TRBJ2-1; tentatively, D is TRBD1 (6 bases). The CDR3 is 14 residues long. V was clipped by 7 bases and J by 9 bases, with 19 bases between them. Germline V gene sequence: CDR1 MNHEY, CDR2 SVGAGI.

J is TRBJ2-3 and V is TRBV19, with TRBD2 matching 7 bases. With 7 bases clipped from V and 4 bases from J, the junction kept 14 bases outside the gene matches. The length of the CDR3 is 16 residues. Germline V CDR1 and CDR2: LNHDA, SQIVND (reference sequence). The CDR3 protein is CASTDRGGANADTQYF. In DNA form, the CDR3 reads TGTGCCAGTACCGACCGGGGAGGGGCCAATGCAGATACGCAGTATTTT. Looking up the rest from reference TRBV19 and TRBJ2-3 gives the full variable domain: DGGITQSPKYLFRKEGQNVTLSCEQNLNHDAMYWYRQDPGQGLRLIYYSQIVNDFQKGDIAEGYSVSREKKESFPLTVTSAQKNPTAFYLCASTDRGGANADTQYFGPGTRLTVL.

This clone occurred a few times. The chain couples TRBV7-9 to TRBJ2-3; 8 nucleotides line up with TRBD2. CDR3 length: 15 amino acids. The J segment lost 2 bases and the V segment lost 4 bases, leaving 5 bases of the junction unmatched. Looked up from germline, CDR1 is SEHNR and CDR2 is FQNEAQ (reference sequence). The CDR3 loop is CASSSRGGDTDTQYF. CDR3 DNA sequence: TGTGCCAGCAGCTCACGGGGGGGCGACACAGATACGCAGTATTTT.

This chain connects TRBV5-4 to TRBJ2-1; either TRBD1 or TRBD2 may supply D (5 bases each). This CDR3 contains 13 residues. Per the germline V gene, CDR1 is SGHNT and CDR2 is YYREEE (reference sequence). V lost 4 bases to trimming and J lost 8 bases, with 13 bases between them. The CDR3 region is CASSTPLGDEQFF. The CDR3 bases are TGTGCCAGCAGCACCCCCCTGGGGGATGAGCAGTTCTTC.

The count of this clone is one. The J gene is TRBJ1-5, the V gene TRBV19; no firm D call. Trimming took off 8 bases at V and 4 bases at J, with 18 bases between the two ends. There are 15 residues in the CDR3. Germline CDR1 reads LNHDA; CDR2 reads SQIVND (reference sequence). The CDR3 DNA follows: TGTGCCAGTGGAACCCATTCAGCCGGAAATCAGCCCCAGCATTTT. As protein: CASGTHSAGNQPQHF.

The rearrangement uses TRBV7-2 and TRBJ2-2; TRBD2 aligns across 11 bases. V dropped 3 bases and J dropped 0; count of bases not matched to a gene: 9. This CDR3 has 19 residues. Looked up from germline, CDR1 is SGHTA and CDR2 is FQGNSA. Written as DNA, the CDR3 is TGTGCCAGCAGCTTGAGGTGGGCTAGCGGGGGGTCGAACACCGGGGAGCTGTTTTTT. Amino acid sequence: CASSLRWASGGSNTGELFF.

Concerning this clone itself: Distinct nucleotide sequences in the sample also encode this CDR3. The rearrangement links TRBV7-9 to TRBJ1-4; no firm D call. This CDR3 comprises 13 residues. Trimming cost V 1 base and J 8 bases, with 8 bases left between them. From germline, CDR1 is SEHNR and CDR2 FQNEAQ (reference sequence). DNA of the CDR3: TGTGCCAGCAGCTTAGGAGCAGGCGAAAAACTGTTTTTT. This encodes CASSLGAGEKLFF.

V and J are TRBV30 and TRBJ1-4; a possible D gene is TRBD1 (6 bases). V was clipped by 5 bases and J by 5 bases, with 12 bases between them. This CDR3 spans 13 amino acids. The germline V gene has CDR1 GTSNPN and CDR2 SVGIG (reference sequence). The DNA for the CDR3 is TGTGCCTGGGCGGACAGTCCCAATGAAAAACTGTTTTTT. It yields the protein CAWADSPNEKLFF.

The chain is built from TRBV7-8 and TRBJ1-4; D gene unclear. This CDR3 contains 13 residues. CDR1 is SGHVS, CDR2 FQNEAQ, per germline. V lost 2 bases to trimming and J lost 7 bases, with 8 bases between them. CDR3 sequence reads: CASSLSWLEKLFF. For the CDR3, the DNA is TGTGCCAGCAGCTTAAGTTGGCTTGAAAAACTGTTTTTT.

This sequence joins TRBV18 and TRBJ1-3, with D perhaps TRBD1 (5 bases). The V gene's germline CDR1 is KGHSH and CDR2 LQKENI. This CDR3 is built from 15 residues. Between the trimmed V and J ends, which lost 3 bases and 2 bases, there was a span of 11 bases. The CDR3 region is CASSPGVQPGNTIYF. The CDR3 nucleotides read TGTGCCAGCTCACCGGGGGTTCAGCCTGGAAACACCATATATTTT.

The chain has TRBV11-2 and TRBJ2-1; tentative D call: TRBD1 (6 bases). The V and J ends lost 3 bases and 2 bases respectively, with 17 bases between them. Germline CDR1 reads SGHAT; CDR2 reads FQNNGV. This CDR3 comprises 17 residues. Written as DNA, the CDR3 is TGTGCCAGCAGCTTTCTAATTGACAGGCCCCCCTACAATGAGCAGTTCTTC. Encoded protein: CASSFLIDRPPYNEQFF.

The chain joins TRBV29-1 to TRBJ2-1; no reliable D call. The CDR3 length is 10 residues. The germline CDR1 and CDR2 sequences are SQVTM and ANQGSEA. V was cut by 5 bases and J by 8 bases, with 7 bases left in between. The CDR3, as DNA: TGCAGCGTTATAGGAGATGAGCAGTTCTTC. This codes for CSVIGDEQFF.

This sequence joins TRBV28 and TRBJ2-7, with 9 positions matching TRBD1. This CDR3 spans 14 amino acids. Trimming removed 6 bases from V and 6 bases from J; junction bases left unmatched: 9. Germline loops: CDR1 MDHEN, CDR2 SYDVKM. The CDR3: CASRLQGALGEQYF. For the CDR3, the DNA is TGTGCCAGCAGGTTACAGGGGGCGCTGGGCGAGCAGTACTTC. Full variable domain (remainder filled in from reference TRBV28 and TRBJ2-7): DVKVTQSSRYLVKRTGEKVFLECVQDMDHENMFWYRQDPGLGLRLIYFSYDVKMKEKGDIPEGYSVSREKKERFSLILESASTNQTSMYLCASRLQGALGEQYFGPGTRLTVT.

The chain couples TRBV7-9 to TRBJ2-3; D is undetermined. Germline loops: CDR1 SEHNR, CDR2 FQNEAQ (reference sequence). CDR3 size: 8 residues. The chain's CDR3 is CVTDTQYF. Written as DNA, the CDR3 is TGTGTCACAGATACGCAGTATTTT.

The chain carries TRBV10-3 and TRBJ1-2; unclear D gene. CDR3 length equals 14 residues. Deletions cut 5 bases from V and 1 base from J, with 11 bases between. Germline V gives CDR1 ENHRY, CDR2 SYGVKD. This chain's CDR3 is CAISPRTSNYGYTF. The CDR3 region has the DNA TGTGCCATCAGTCCCCGCACGAGTAACTATGGCTACACCTTC.

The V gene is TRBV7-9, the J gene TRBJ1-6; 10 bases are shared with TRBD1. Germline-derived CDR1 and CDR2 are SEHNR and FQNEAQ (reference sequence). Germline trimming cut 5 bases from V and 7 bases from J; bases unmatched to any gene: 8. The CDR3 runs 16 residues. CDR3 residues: CASSLGQGTTNSPLHF. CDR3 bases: TGTGCCAGCAGCCTGGGACAGGGGACAACCAATTCACCCCTCCACTTT.

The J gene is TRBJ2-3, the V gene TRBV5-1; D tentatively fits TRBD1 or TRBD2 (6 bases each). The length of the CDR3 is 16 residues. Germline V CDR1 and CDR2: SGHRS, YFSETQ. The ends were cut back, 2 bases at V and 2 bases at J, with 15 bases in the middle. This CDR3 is CASSFSGGGLTDTQYF. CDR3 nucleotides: TGCGCCAGCAGCTTTTCAGGTGGGGGGCTCACAGATACGCAGTATTTT. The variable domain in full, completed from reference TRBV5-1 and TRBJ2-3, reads KAGVTQTPRYLIKTRGQQVTLSCSPISGHRSVSWYQQTPGQGLQFLFEYFSETQRNKGNFPGRFSGRQFSNSRSEMNVSTLELGDSALYLCASSFSGGGLTDTQYFGPGTRLTVL.

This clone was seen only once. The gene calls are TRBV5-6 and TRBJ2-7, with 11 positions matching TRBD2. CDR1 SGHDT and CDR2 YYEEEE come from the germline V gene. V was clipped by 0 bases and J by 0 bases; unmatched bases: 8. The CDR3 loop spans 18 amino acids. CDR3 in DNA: TGTGCCAGCAGCTTGGTAACTAGCGGGGGCCTCAGCTCCTACGAGCAGTACTTC. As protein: CASSLVTSGGLSSYEQYF.

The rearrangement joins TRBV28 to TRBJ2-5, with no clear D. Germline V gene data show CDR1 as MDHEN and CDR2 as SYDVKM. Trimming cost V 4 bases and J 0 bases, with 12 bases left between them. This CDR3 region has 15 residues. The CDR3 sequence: CASSSGGGYQETQYF. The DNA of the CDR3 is TGTGCCAGCAGTTCCGGCGGTGGGTACCAAGAGACCCAGTACTTC.

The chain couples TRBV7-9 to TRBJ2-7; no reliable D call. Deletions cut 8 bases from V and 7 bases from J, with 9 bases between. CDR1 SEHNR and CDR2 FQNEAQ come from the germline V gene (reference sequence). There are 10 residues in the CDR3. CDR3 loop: CASGRYEQYF. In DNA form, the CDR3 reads TGTGCCAGCGGGCGGTATGAGCAGTACTTC.

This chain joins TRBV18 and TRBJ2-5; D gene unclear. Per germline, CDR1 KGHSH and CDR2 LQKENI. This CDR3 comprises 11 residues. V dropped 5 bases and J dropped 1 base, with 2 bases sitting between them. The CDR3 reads CASSAQETQYF. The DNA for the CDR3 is TGTGCCAGCTCAGCCCAAGAGACCCAGTACTTC.

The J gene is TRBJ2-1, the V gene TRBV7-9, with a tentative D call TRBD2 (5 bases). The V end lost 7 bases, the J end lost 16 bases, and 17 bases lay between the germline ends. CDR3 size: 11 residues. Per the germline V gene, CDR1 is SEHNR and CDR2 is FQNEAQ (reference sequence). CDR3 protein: CASTNSGKKFF. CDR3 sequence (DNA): TGTGCCAGCACCAACTCGGGGAAGAAATTCTTC.

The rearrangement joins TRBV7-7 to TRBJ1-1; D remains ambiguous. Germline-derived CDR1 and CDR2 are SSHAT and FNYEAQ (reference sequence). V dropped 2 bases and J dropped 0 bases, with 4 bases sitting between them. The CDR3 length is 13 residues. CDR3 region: CASSLTVNTEAFF. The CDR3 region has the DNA TGTGCCAGCAGCTTAACGGTGAACACTGAAGCTTTCTTT.

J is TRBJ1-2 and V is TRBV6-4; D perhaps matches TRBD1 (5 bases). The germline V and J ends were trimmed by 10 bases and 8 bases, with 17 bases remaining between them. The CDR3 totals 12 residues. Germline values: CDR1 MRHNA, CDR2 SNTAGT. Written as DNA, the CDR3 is TGTGCCAACAACCGGGGGGAAGAGGGCTACACCTTC. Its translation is CANNRGEEGYTF.

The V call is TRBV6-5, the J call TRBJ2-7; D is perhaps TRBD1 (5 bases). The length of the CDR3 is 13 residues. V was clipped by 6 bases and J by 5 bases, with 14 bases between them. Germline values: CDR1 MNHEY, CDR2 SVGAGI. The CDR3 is CASSLDKVHEQYF. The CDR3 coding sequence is TGTGCCAGCAGCCTGGACAAGGTACACGAGCAGTACTTC.

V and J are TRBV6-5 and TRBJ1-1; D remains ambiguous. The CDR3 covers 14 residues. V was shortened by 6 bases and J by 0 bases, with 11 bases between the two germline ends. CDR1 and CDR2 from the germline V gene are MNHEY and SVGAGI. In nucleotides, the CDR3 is TGTGCCAGCAGACAGCCGGGGATGAACACTGAAGCTTTCTTT. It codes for CASRQPGMNTEAFF.